The entry below describes one T cell receptor (beta chain). Its antigen is still unknown. The data are from a study of response to subunit inactivated influenza vaccine. Findings and caveats of the study: Authors suggested few new T cells are recruited by each seasonal influenza vaccination.

CDR3 length: 17 amino acids. With 3 bases clipped from V and 4 bases from J, the junction kept 9 bases outside the gene matches. Germline values: CDR1 MDHEN, CDR2 SYDVKM. TCRdb used MiXCR to reprocess the RT-PCR reads, holding one entry per CDR3 protein. The profile shows more than 400,000 distinct CDR3 sequences, approximately 6.9% of them singletons. The specimen comprised PBMCs from blood, sampled roughly 24 months after vaccination. The genes are TRBV28 and TRBJ2-1; 10 nucleotides match TRBD2. This receptor was obtained from a man aged 50 to 75 who received an inactivated influenza vaccine. The CDR3 coding sequence is TGTGCCAGCAGTTTTATTCCGGGACTAGCGTTTTACAATGAGCAGTTCTTC. Residues: CASSFIPGLAFYNEQFF. Full variable domain (outside the CDR3, taken from reference TRBV28 and TRBJ2-1): DVKVTQSSRYLVKRTGEKVFLECVQDMDHENMFWYRQDPGLGLRLIYFSYDVKMKEKGDIPEGYSVSREKKERFSLILESASTNQTSMYLCASSFIPGLAFYNEQFFGPGTRLTVL.